This TCR beta chain originates from a study of shared clonotypes between healthy human individuals. Study-wide background: Three plates were used per donor for CD4 naive, three for CD4 memory, two for CD8 naive and one for CD8 memory.

Study results and caveats: It was the non-shared clonotypes that had lower generation probabilities than clonotypes shared by all four donors. Genetic and exposure-history diversity was limited by the few donors.

The authors ran the assay at deep level. Measured with immunoSEQ multiplex PCR; TCRdb has only the in-frame clones, and not every one. Of around 350,000 clones in the sample, around 70% were seen once. Unmatched junction bases numbered 4, after V lost 1 base and J lost 5 bases. This CDR3 contains 14 residues. Per germline, CDR1 SGHDT and CDR2 YYEEEE. In the case of this clone: The antigen is unknown.

The chain combines TRBV5-6 with TRBJ2-3; TRBD2 aligns across 7 bases. This receptor was taken from a man younger than 45 in good health. Material for sequencing was memory CD4+ T cells sorted from blood. Indicated subset: CD45RA-negative fraction. CDR3 sequence: CASSLIASGDTQYF. DNA of the CDR3: TGTGCCAGCAGCTTGATAGCTAGCGGAGATACGCAGTATTTT.